A single sample gave rise to the 27 T cell receptor beta chains below, sequenced in a study of T cells in Graves' hyperthyroidism and ophthalmopathy. RNA transcripts provided the source from which TCR beta CDR3 regions were amplified. An initial round of RT-PCR targeting the TCR CDR3 relied on the HTBI primer set. TCRdb independently ran MiXCR on the multiplex PCR reads; one entry per CDR3 protein. The table lists around 690,000 distinct CDR3 sequences, 15% to 20% of them singletons. Sequencing was carried out using blood. These TCRs come from a man aged 50 to 60 with Graves' hyperthyroidism.

This clonotype was detected many times. The DNA of the CDR3 is TGCAGCGTCGGGAGCATTCAGGAGCAGTACTTC. Protein sequence: CSVGSIQEQYF. The chain carries TRBV29-1 and TRBJ2-7; perhaps TRBD2 as D (6 bases). Per the germline V gene, CDR1 is SQVTM and CDR2 is ANQGSEA. The CDR3 sequence is 11 residues long. Trimming removed 6 bases at V and 7 bases at J, with 13 bases between.

V and J are TRBV20-1 and TRBJ1-1; a possible D gene is TRBD1 (5 bases). V was clipped by 2 bases and J by 2 bases, with 9 bases between them. Germline loops: CDR1 DFQATT, CDR2 SNEGSKA (reference sequence). The CDR3 consists of 13 residues. Here the CDR3 DNA reads TGCAGTGCTAGAATCAGGGTAAACACTGAAGCTTTCTTT. Amino acids: CSARIRVNTEAFF.

This clonotype was recorded many times. This chain connects TRBV12-3 or TRBV12-4 to TRBJ2-1; TRBD2 agrees at 11 bases. Losses at the gene ends were 5 bases for V and 6 bases for J; bases not matched to a gene: 6. The CDR3 runs to 15 residues. CDR3 in amino acids: CASSQKLAGANEQFF. CDR3 DNA sequence: TGTGCCAGCAGTCAAAAACTAGCGGGAGCCAATGAGCAGTTCTTC.

Details on this clonotype: With a much larger clone just one base away, this may be a read error. The chain combines TRBV30 with TRBJ1-2; D gene unclear. CDR3 length: 13 residues. Germline CDR1 and CDR2: GTSNPN and SVGIG (reference sequence). Trimming took off 2 bases at V and 3 bases at J, with 10 bases between the two ends. The CDR3 bases are TGTGCCTGGAGTTCACACCCTGACTATGGCTACACCTTC. Its translation: CAWSSHPDYGYTF.

The chain couples TRBV20-1 to TRBJ2-4, with 7 bases fitting TRBD1. After removal of 3 bases from V and 0 bases from J, the junction contained 17 bases not matched to a gene. Germline V gene lookup returns CDR1 DFQATT and CDR2 SNEGSKA (reference sequence). CDR3 length: 19 residues. CDR3 sequence reads: CSASPRQGSHFGAKNIQYF. The CDR3, as DNA: TGCAGTGCTAGCCCCAGACAGGGTTCTCACTTTGGAGCCAAAAACATTCAGTACTTC.

This clonotype was found a few times. J is TRBJ2-5 and V is TRBV30, with 8 bases fitting TRBD2. The germline V gene encodes CDR1 GTSNPN and CDR2 SVGIG (reference sequence). CDR3 size: 12 residues. V dropped 6 bases and J dropped 13; count of bases not matched to a gene: 13. Written as DNA, the CDR3 is TGTGCCTGCGAAATTTTGAGCGGGAGAATGTACTTC. Amino acid sequence: CACEILSGRMYF.

About this clonotype: A much more abundant neighbour one base away suggests this may be a read error. V gene TRBV11-2 combines with J gene TRBJ1-5, with 7 positions matching TRBD1. Germline V gene lookup returns CDR1 SGHAT and CDR2 FQNNGV. The CDR3 loop spans 16 amino acids. In DNA, the CDR3 is TGTGTCAGCAGCCCAGGGGAACAGGGGTGGGATCAGCCCCAGCATTTT. It yields the protein CVSSPGEQGWDQPQHF.

The sample holds many counts of this clonotype. The V call is TRBV6-1, the J call TRBJ1-1; weak D call: TRBD1 (5 bases). Germline V gene data show CDR1 as MNHNS and CDR2 as SASEGT. This CDR3 contains 15 residues. Trimming left V 10 bases short and J 0 bases short, with 18 bases between. The CDR3 loop is CATTKGRGMNTEAFF. The CDR3 nucleotides are TGTGCCACAACCAAGGGGAGAGGGATGAACACTGAAGCTTTCTTT.

This clonotype was seen ten or more times. J is TRBJ1-2 and V is TRBV7-2, with 10 bases that match TRBD1. The ends lost 5 bases at V and 8 bases at J; junction bases unmatched: 8. CDR1 and CDR2 (germline): SGHTA, FQGNSA. The CDR3 runs to 14 residues. In DNA, the CDR3 is TGTGCCAGCAGCATCGGACAGGGGGTCGGCGGCTACACCTTC. Protein: CASSIGQGVGGYTF. Full variable domain (remainder filled in from reference TRBV7-2 and TRBJ1-2): GAGVSQSPSNKVTEKGKDVELRCDPISGHTALYWYRQSLGQGLEFLIYFQGNSAPDKSGLPSDRFSAERTGGSVSTLTIQRTQQEDSAVYLCASSIGQGVGGYTFGSGTRLTVV.

This clonotype occurred many times. This chain links TRBV7-9 with TRBJ1-1; possible D gene TRBD1, 6 bases. Trimming left V 6 bases short and J 7 bases short, with 12 bases between. Per germline, CDR1 SEHNR and CDR2 FQNEAQ (reference sequence). The CDR3 consists of 12 residues. The CDR3 DNA is TGTGCCAGCAGGCCGACGACAGGTGAAGCTTTCTTT. Amino acid sequence: CASRPTTGEAFF.

This clonotype was observed a few times. The chain recombines TRBV5-1 with TRBJ1-4, with D possibly being TRBD1 (5 bases). CDR3 length equals 19 residues. V dropped 4 bases and J dropped 0 bases, with 22 bases sitting between them. Germline V lookup: CDR1 SGHRS, CDR2 YFSETQ. This CDR3 reads CASSTPSGRGSTTNEKLFF. For the CDR3, the DNA is TGCGCCAGCAGCACACCGTCGGGGAGGGGAAGCACAACTAATGAAAAACTGTTTTTT.

This CDR3 reads CASSERGTGDYNEQFF. The CDR3 DNA reads TGCGCCAGCAGTGAGAGAGGGACAGGAGACTACAATGAGCAGTTCTTC. The chain combines TRBV10-1 with TRBJ2-1; 8 positions match TRBD1. CDR3 size: 16 residues. Germline V gene lookup returns CDR1 WNHNN and CDR2 SYGVQD (reference sequence). The V segment lost 2 bases and the J segment 3 bases; nucleotides outside the gene matches: 6.

Many counts were recorded for this clonotype. The chain joins TRBV29-1 to TRBJ1-6; D not resolved. This CDR3 is built from 13 residues. Trimming removed 4 bases from V and 3 bases from J, with 7 bases in between. Looked up from germline, CDR1 is SQVTM and CDR2 is ANQGSEA. Written as DNA, the CDR3 is TGCAGCGTTGCGTACAGCTATAATTCACCCCTCCACTTT. This gives the protein CSVAYSYNSPLHF.

This clonotype has just a few counts. The chain has TRBV30 and TRBJ2-4; possibly TRBD1 for D (5 bases). This CDR3 spans 12 amino acids. V was cut by 4 bases and J by 2 bases, with 6 bases left in between. CDR1 GTSNPN and CDR2 SVGIG come from the germline V gene (reference sequence). This CDR3 is CAWTGSKNIQYF. DNA for the CDR3: TGTGCCTGGACAGGGTCCAAAAACATTCAGTACTTC.

This clonotype has ten or more counts. CDR3 sequence: CASSPQVTDTQYF. CDR3 bases: TGTGCCAGCAGCCCGCAGGTCACAGATACGCAGTATTTT. The chain couples TRBV7-2 to TRBJ2-3, with D unresolved. The CDR3 spans 13 residues. Trimming removed 5 bases from V and 2 bases from J, with 8 bases in between. Per germline, CDR1 SGHTA and CDR2 FQGNSA.

This clonotype came up many times. The rearrangement joins TRBV7-3 to TRBJ2-1, with 8 bases fitting TRBD2. Germline lookup yields CDR1 SGHTA and CDR2 FQGTGA. Unmatched junction bases numbered 9, after V lost 5 bases and J lost 6 bases. This CDR3 spans 15 amino acids. CDR3 loop: CASSPGGLGSNEQFF. CDR3 DNA sequence: TGTGCCAGCAGCCCCGGGGGACTAGGTTCCAATGAGCAGTTCTTC.

In its sample, this clonotype was seen many times. J is TRBJ2-2 and V is TRBV28; D may be TRBD1 (5 bases). The V gene lost 6 bases and the J gene lost 4 bases, with 15 bases spanning the gap. The germline CDR1 and CDR2 sequences are MDHEN and SYDVKM. The CDR3 has 15 residues. The CDR3 loop reads CASRGTWGFTGELFF. The CDR3 nucleotides read TGTGCCAGCAGGGGCACTTGGGGCTTCACCGGGGAGCTGTTTTTT.

This clonotype turned up a few times. This chain links TRBV20-1 with TRBJ2-7, with 7 bases identical to TRBD1. V was clipped by 1 base and J by 5 bases; unmatched bases: 8. This CDR3 has 14 amino acids. Germline CDR1 reads DFQATT; CDR2 reads SNEGSKA (reference sequence). As DNA, the CDR3 is TGCAGTGCTAGAGTCTTAGACAGGGCTAACGAGCAGTACTTC. Its translation: CSARVLDRANEQYF.

Points on this clonotype: With a much larger clone just one base away, this may be a read error. This chain uses TRBV2 with TRBJ1-2, with 7 bases fitting TRBD1. From germline, CDR1 is SNHLY and CDR2 FYNNEI. CDR3 length equals 15 residues. CDR3 loop: CASSGDRDGADGYIF. In DNA form, the CDR3 reads TGTGCCAGCAGTGGAGACAGGGACGGAGCAGATGGCTACATCTTC.

This clonotype was counted at least ten times. V gene TRBV5-1 combines with J gene TRBJ2-2; 13 bases fit TRBD2. The ends lost 4 bases at V and 5 bases at J; junction bases unmatched: 8. Germline-derived CDR1 and CDR2 are SGHRS and YFSETQ. The CDR3 extends over 17 amino acids. The CDR3 DNA follows: TGCGCCAGCAGCACTGGACTAGCGGGAGTAGGGACCGGGGAGCTGTTTTTT. Translation gives CASSTGLAGVGTGELFF.

At least ten counts were recorded for this clonotype. The V call is TRBV28, the J call TRBJ1-1, with TRBD1 matching 8 bases. From germline, CDR1 is MDHEN and CDR2 SYDVKM. The CDR3 is 14 amino acids. The trim removed 3 bases at V and 3 bases at J, leaving 3 bases unmatched. The CDR3 sequence is CASSLGRGHTEAFF. CDR3 in DNA: TGTGCCAGCAGTTTGGGCAGGGGGCACACTGAAGCTTTCTTT.

This clonotype has ten or more counts. This chain joins TRBV6-5 and TRBJ1-1; D is perhaps TRBD1 (5 bases). The V end was cut by 2 bases, the J end by 1 base, with 5 bases between. The V gene's germline CDR1 is MNHEY and CDR2 SVGAGI. This CDR3 has 13 residues. CDR3 bases: TGTGCCAGCAGTTACAGGGGGAACACTGAAGCTTTCTTT. This translates into CASSYRGNTEAFF.

This clonotype was seen a few times. The chain recombines TRBV30 with TRBJ2-2, with 9 positions matching TRBD1. Germline V gene lookup returns CDR1 GTSNPN and CDR2 SVGIG (reference sequence). The length of the CDR3 is 17 residues. V was clipped by 4 bases and J by 5 bases; unmatched bases: 14. CDR3 residues: CAWIRKDRGSRTGELFF. The CDR3 DNA is TGTGCCTGGATCAGGAAGGACAGGGGAAGTAGAACCGGGGAGCTGTTTTTT.

This clonotype was recorded at least ten times. The J gene is TRBJ2-1, the V gene TRBV19, with 10 nucleotides matching TRBD2. Losses at the gene ends were 8 bases for V and 7 bases for J; bases not matched to a gene: 11. Germline assignment: CDR1 LNHDA and CDR2 SQIVND (reference sequence). There are 15 residues in the CDR3. The DNA of the CDR3 is TGTGCCAGTCAGAGAGCGGGAGGGCCAAATAATGAGCAGTTCTTC. Amino acid sequence: CASQRAGGPNNEQFF.

Here the CDR3 reads CASSPGPYSPLHF. The CDR3 DNA reads TGTGCCAGCAGCCCGGGCCCCTATTCACCCCTCCACTTT. V is TRBV7-9 and J is TRBJ1-6; D not resolved. The CDR3 spans 13 residues. In germline, CDR1 is SEHNR, CDR2 FQNEAQ (reference sequence). Trimming stripped 5 bases from V and 8 bases from J, with 10 bases between. The entire variable domain, with the rest obtained from reference TRBV7-9 and TRBJ1-6, is as follows: DTGVSQNPRHKITKRGQNVTFRCDPISEHNRLYWYRQTLGQGPEFLTYFQNEAQLEKSRLLSDRFSAERPKGSFSTLEIQRTEQGDSAMYLCASSPGPYSPLHFGNGTRLTVT.

The chain combines TRBV7-9 with TRBJ1-2, with unresolved D. The CDR3 extends over 12 amino acids. V shed 4 bases and J shed 4 bases, with 7 bases lying between them. Looked up from germline, CDR1 is SEHNR and CDR2 is FQNEAQ (reference sequence). Here the CDR3 DNA reads TGTGCCAGCAGCTCCAACAGCTATGGCTACACCTTC. It yields the protein CASSSNSYGYTF.

This clonotype was counted a few times. Without the conserved terminal phenylalanine or tryptophan, this CDR3 likely stems from a read error. The V and J genes are TRBV11-3 and TRBJ2-7, with D uncertain. V was shortened by 1 base and J by 0 bases, with 13 bases between the two germline ends. The CDR3 contains 16 residues. Germline CDR1 SGHNT, CDR2 YENEEA. Here the CDR3 reads CASSLGGSRDSYEQYL. In DNA form, the CDR3 reads TGTGCCAGCAGCTTAGGGGGTAGTAGGGACTCCTACGAGCAGTACCTC.